Below are 8 T cell receptor beta chains sequenced from a single sample in a study of response to subunit inactivated influenza vaccine. Via MiXCR, TCRdb re-called the RT-PCR reads, giving one row per CDR3 protein. The table records hundreds of thousands of distinct CDR3 sequences, around 25% of them present only once. The material sequenced was CD4+ T cells sorted from PBMCs, taken 5 to 6 days after vaccination. These receptors were obtained from a man in his fifties who received an inactivated influenza vaccine.

The chain uses TRBV2 and TRBJ2-2; D assignment may be TRBD1 or TRBD2 (7 bases each). V was clipped by 4 bases and J by 5 bases, with 20 bases between them. Germline-derived CDR1 and CDR2 are SNHLY and FYNNEI. This CDR3 is built from 17 residues. The CDR3, as DNA: TGTGCCAGCAGTGTCCTGCATACCAGGGGGGGAACCGGGGAGCTGTTTTTT. It yields the protein CASSVLHTRGGTGELFF.

The CDR3 DNA reads as TGCAGCGGACTAGCGGGGGGCCTCGCAGATACGCAGTATTTT. It specifies CSGLAGGLADTQYF. The rearrangement links TRBV20-1 to TRBJ2-3; 14 nucleotides align to TRBD2. The CDR3 has 14 residues. Germline values: CDR1 DFQATT, CDR2 SNEGSKA (reference sequence).

This clonotype has a handful of counts. The chain couples TRBV4-1 to TRBJ2-7; 11 bases are a match to TRBD2. Trimming removed 0 bases from V and 3 bases from J; junction bases left unmatched: 13. The CDR3 is 19 amino acids. CDR1 is MGHRA and CDR2 is YSYEKL in the germline V gene. CDR3 sequence (DNA): TGCGCCAGCAGCCAAGATATCCGTCGACTAGCGGGGATCTTCTACGAGCAGTACTTC. It encodes CASSQDIRRLAGIFYEQYF.

This clonotype was seen only a few times. The V and J genes are TRBV7-9 and TRBJ2-7; 9 positions match TRBD1. This CDR3 contains 14 residues. Trimming at V came to 5 bases and at J to 3 bases, leaving 5 bases not matched to a gene. Per the germline V gene, CDR1 is SEHNR and CDR2 is FQNEAQ (reference sequence). The CDR3 DNA follows: TGTGCCAGCAGCGTATCGGGACAGGGCTACGAGCAGTACTTC. Translating gives CASSVSGQGYEQYF.

This clonotype showed up many times. CDR3 in amino acids: CASSLGTGAYEQYF. The DNA for the CDR3 is TGTGCCAGCAGCCTCGGGACAGGGGCTTACGAGCAGTACTTC. The chain uses TRBV7-9 and TRBJ2-7; 10 bases are shared with TRBD1. With 5 bases clipped from V and 4 bases from J, the junction kept 5 bases outside the gene matches. The germline V gene has CDR1 SEHNR and CDR2 FQNEAQ (reference sequence). The CDR3 has 14 residues.

This clonotype has more than one count but fewer than ten. This chain joins TRBV12-3 or TRBV12-4 and TRBJ2-3; 7 positions agree with TRBD2. Trimming at V came to 2 bases and at J to 2 bases, leaving 7 bases not matched to a gene. The CDR3 is 16 residues long. CDR3: CASSLPGGGLTDTQYF. For the CDR3, the DNA is TGTGCCAGCAGTTTACCAGGCGGGGGTCTCACAGATACGCAGTATTTT.

This clonotype was seen a few times. V gene TRBV7-9 combines with J gene TRBJ2-7, with TRBD2 identical over 9 bases. Germline CDR1 is SEHNR and CDR2 is FQNEAQ (reference sequence). The length of the CDR3 is 15 residues. Losses at the gene ends were 7 bases for V and 2 bases for J; bases not matched to a gene: 9. The CDR3 is CASTPQSGRPYEQYF. The CDR3 DNA is TGTGCCAGCACCCCGCAAAGCGGGAGGCCCTACGAGCAGTACTTC.

The V gene is TRBV4-3, the J gene TRBJ1-1, with no clear D. The V end lost 4 bases, the J end lost 4 bases, and 19 bases lay between the germline ends. Per germline, CDR1 LGHNA and CDR2 YSLEER. The CDR3 runs 16 residues. The CDR3 coding sequence is TGCGCCAGCAGCCGAGATCCTAATACTAAGGGCACTGAAGCTTTCTTT. It is translated as CASSRDPNTKGTEAFF.